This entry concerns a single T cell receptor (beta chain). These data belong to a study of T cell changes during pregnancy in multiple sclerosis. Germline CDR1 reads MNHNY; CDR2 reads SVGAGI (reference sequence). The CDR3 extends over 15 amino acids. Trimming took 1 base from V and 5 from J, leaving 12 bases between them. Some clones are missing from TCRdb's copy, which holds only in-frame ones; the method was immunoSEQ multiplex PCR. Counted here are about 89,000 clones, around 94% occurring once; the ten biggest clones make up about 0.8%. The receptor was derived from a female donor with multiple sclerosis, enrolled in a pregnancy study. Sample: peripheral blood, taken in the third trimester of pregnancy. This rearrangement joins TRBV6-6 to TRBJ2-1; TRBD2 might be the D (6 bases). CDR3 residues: CASSYLSGTDNEQFF. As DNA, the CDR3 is TGTGCCAGCAGTTACTTATCGGGGACTGACAATGAGCAGTTCTTC.